This T cell receptor beta chain emerged from a study of blood T cell repertoires in COVID-19. Here immunoSEQ multiplex PCR was the method, and the copy in TCRdb shows in-frame clones only, minus some. The repertoire holds some 280,000 clones, with about nine tenths as singletons. Germline V gives CDR1 SGHTA, CDR2 FQGNSA. V lost 5 bases, J lost 4 bases, and 6 bases stayed unmatched. The CDR3 totals 15 residues. The chain is built from TRBV7-2 and TRBJ2-3; the match to TRBD2 covers 10 bases. Sequencing used peripheral blood. This receptor was identified in a young woman with active or convalescent COVID-19. This CDR3 reads CASSPTSGVADTQYF. CDR3 sequence (DNA): TGTGCCAGCAGCCCTACTAGCGGGGTGGCAGATACGCAGTATTTT.